The following is a T cell receptor beta chain sequence with its context. Its specificity is not known. Memory CD4+ cells were the fraction left after CD45RA+ naive selection. Sorted-subset replicate PCR reactions were performed with 150 to 200 ng DNA, corresponding to about 30,000 T cell genomes. Sequencing was performed with immunoSEQ multiplex PCR; in TCRdb, only in-frame clones are kept and a portion is missing. The sample lists approximately 1.5 million clones; around 98% were seen once. Germline loops: CDR1 MNHNS, CDR2 SASEGT. The CDR3 consists of 13 residues. Trimming removed 8 bases from V and 3 bases from J; junction bases left unmatched: 3. The data stem from a study of shared clonotypes between healthy human individuals. Study information: A donor's plate count was three for CD4 naive and three for CD4 memory; CD8 naive had two and CD8 memory one.

The study, taken as a whole, reports: The study generally estimated greater richness for naive than memory subsets.

Input material: naive CD4+ T cells sorted from blood. Described subset: CD45RA+ positively selected. The receptor comes from a man aged 30 to 39 in good health. The chain has TRBV6-1 and TRBJ1-2, with 10 bases identical to TRBD1. The CDR3 DNA reads as TGTGCCAGCGACAGGGGGCGCGACTATGGCTACACCTTC. Amino acids: CASDRGRDYGYTF.